One sample yielded the 20 T cell receptor beta chains listed below, sequenced in a study of T cells after posttransplantation cyclophosphamide. TCRdb keeps only in-frame clones here, not all; method: immunoSEQ multiplex PCR. Of more than 4,500 clones in the sample, 82% were seen once. Treatment was busulfan-fludarabine conditioning, a marrow graft, and cyclophosphamide on days +3 and +4. The sequencing used CD4+ T cells sorted from blood, collected approximately 330 days after allogeneic stem cell transplant with posttransplant cyclophosphamide. These receptors were taken from a male patient aged 50 or older who received an allogeneic stem cell transplant from a related donor and was CMV-positive. Some T cells here may be from the graft donor.

This sequence joins TRBV21-1 and TRBJ2-4; the DNA was not compared with TRBD2, the D call given in the table. TRBV21-1 is a pseudogene segment. The CDR3 is 17 residues long. Here the CDR3 DNA reads TGTGCCAGCAGCAAAGAGGGGGGGGGTCCCGCGTTCTCCATTCAGTACTTC. Translated, it gives CASSKEGGGPAFSIQYF.

V and J are TRBV7-6 and TRBJ2-1, with a tentative D call TRBD2 (6 bases). The length of the CDR3 is 16 residues. Germline V gene sequence: CDR1 SGHVS, CDR2 FNYEAQ. Deletions cut 4 bases from V and 1 base from J, with 14 bases between. Written as DNA, the CDR3 is TGTGCCAGCAGCTCTAGAGCGGGTTGGTCCTACAATGAGCAGTTCTTC. Amino acid sequence: CASSSRAGWSYNEQFF. The full variable domain, rest sourced from reference TRBV7-6 and TRBJ2-1, is GAGVSQSPRYKVTKRGQDVALRCDPISGHVSLYWYRQALGQGPEFLTYFNYEAQQDKSGLPNDRFSAERPEGSISTLTIQRTEQRDSAMYRCASSSRAGWSYNEQFFGPGTRLTVL.

This chain joins TRBV7-8 and TRBJ2-7; D unclear. This CDR3 has 13 residues. Trimming pared 1 base from V and 2 bases from J, leaving 6 bases between. CDR1 is SGHVS and CDR2 is FQNEAQ in the germline V gene. The CDR3 here is CASSLVAAYEQYF. CDR3 DNA sequence: TGTGCCAGCAGCTTAGTGGCAGCCTACGAGCAGTACTTC.

V usage is TRBV5-1 and J usage is TRBJ2-1; D is ambiguous. V lost 5 bases and J lost 4, with 16 bases in between. There are 15 residues in the CDR3. Looked up from germline, CDR1 is SGHRS and CDR2 is YFSETQ. As DNA, the CDR3 is TGCGCCAGCAGTCCTAGTATTGGCCCATACAATGAGCAGTTCTTC. This translates into CASSPSIGPYNEQFF.

J is TRBJ1-4 and V is TRBV5-8; D is undetermined. The V and J ends lost 4 bases and 5 bases respectively, with 9 bases between them. This CDR3 spans 13 amino acids. The germline gives CDR1 SGHTS, CDR2 YDEGEE. This chain's CDR3 is CASSVSLNEKLFF. The CDR3 region has the DNA TGTGCCAGCAGCGTCTCCTTAAATGAAAAACTGTTTTTT.

To note about this clone: A junction end diverges from the germline sequence, so it may reflect a read error. The chain is built from TRBV6-5 and TRBJ1-6; tentatively, D is TRBD1 (5 bases). The CDR3 totals 13 residues. Looked up from germline, CDR1 is MNHEY and CDR2 is SVGAGI. CDR3 amino acids: CASSPRADSPLHF. In DNA, the CDR3 is TGTGCCAGCAGTCCCAGGGCGGATTCCCCCCTCCACTTT.

This rearrangement joins TRBV6-5 to TRBJ2-7; 7 bases are a match to TRBD1. The length of the CDR3 is 13 residues. CDR1 and CDR2 (germline): MNHEY, SVGAGI. The junction had 10 bases not matched to a gene; V was cut back by 10 bases and J by 4 bases. As DNA, the CDR3 is TGTGCCATCAAGCGAAAGGGGGCATACGAGCAGTACTTC. As protein: CAIKRKGAYEQYF.

The chain joins TRBV13 to TRBJ2-3; no clear D. CDR1 and CDR2 from the germline V gene are PRHDT and FYEKMQ (reference sequence). CDR3 length: 15 residues. Trimming shortened V by 2 bases and J by 0 bases, and 9 bases separated the two germline ends. The CDR3 here is CASSLTTRSTDTQYF. The CDR3 nucleotides are TGTGCCAGCAGCTTAACTACTCGTAGCACAGATACGCAGTATTTT.

The V and J genes are TRBV7-2 and TRBJ2-5, with 7 positions matching TRBD1. The CDR3 loop spans 14 amino acids. CDR1 SGHTA and CDR2 FQGNSA come from the germline V gene. Trimming at V came to 5 bases and at J to 5 bases, leaving 8 bases not matched to a gene. The DNA for the CDR3 is TGTGCCAGCAGCCCGTGGACAGGCCTGGAGACCCAGTACTTC. Residues: CASSPWTGLETQYF. The complete variable domain, with remaining parts taken from reference TRBV7-2 and TRBJ2-5, reads GAGVSQSPSNKVTEKGKDVELRCDPISGHTALYWYRQSLGQGLEFLIYFQGNSAPDKSGLPSDRFSAERTGGSVSTLTIQRTQQEDSAVYLCASSPWTGLETQYFGPGTRLLVL.

The chain joins TRBV18 to TRBJ2-7; 7 bases map to TRBD2. Germline values: CDR1 KGHSH, CDR2 LQKENI. The CDR3 totals 14 residues. Unmatched junction bases numbered 8, after V lost 6 bases and J lost 3 bases. The CDR3 reads CASSGGTGNYEQYF. In nucleotides, the CDR3 is TGTGCCAGCTCCGGGGGGACGGGCAACTACGAGCAGTACTTC.

The V call is TRBV10-3, the J call TRBJ1-2, with 7 bases aligning to TRBD1. V gave up 4 bases and J gave up 4 bases; unmatched junction bases: 6. In germline, CDR1 is ENHRY, CDR2 SYGVKD. The CDR3 contains 14 residues. The CDR3 DNA is TGTGCCATCAGTGCCGGACAGGAGACCTATGGCTACACCTTC. It specifies CAISAGQETYGYTF.

This chain joins TRBV5-1 and TRBJ1-1, with TRBD1 as a possible D gene (5 bases). This CDR3 has 13 amino acids. Germline values: CDR1 SGHRS, CDR2 YFSETQ. V lost 9 bases to trimming and J lost 4 bases, with 16 bases between them. The CDR3 coding sequence is TGCGCCACTTCCTCAGGGTTGGGCACTGAAGCTTTCTTT. This translates into CATSSGLGTEAFF.

The chain combines TRBV5-1 with TRBJ2-3; no firm D call. Per germline, CDR1 SGHRS and CDR2 YFSETQ. This CDR3 spans 17 amino acids. V lost 0 bases and J 2 bases, leaving 16 bases between the germline ends. The CDR3 loop is CASSLGHILYNTDTQYF. The CDR3 DNA sequence: TGCGCCAGCAGCTTGGGCCACATCCTTTACAACACAGATACGCAGTATTTT.

This sequence joins TRBV7-8 and TRBJ2-7, with D tentatively TRBD2 (5 bases). The CDR3 extends over 13 amino acids. V gave up 6 bases and J gave up 3 bases, with 12 bases separating them. From germline, CDR1 is SGHVS and CDR2 FQNEAQ. The CDR3 coding sequence is TGTGCCAGCAGTTCCGGGAAAATCTACGAGCAGTACTTC. Translated: CASSSGKIYEQYF.

The chain joins TRBV2 to TRBJ1-1; D unclear. The V gene lost 2 bases and the J gene lost 6 bases, with 4 bases spanning the gap. Germline CDR1 and CDR2: SNHLY and FYNNEI. The CDR3 consists of 11 residues. CDR3 sequence: CASSETAEAFF. The DNA of the CDR3 is TGTGCCAGCAGTGAAACAGCTGAAGCTTTCTTT.

Worth noting for this clone: Other nucleotide sequences from this sample produce the same CDR3. The chain combines TRBV5-1 with TRBJ1-1; TRBD1 matches 8 bases. The CDR3 covers 14 residues. CDR1 and CDR2 (germline): SGHRS, YFSETQ. Losses at the gene ends were 3 bases for V and 4 bases for J; bases not matched to a gene: 5. The DNA for the CDR3 is TGCGCCAGCAGCTGGGGAGGACAGGGCACTGAAGCTTTCTTT. The encoded protein is CASSWGGQGTEAFF.

This chain joins TRBV7-2 and TRBJ2-3; D may be TRBD2 (5 bases). Trimming removed 3 bases from V and 3 bases from J, with 13 bases in between. Germline V gene data show CDR1 as SGHTA and CDR2 as FQGNSA. CDR3 length: 15 residues. The CDR3 region has the DNA TGTGCCAGCAGCTTCCGGACTGGAAGTACAGATACGCAGTATTTT. It yields the protein CASSFRTGSTDTQYF.

The chain employs TRBV7-9 and TRBJ2-2; 12 nucleotides match TRBD2. CDR1 is SEHNR and CDR2 is FQNEAQ in the germline V gene (reference sequence). V shed 6 bases, J shed 4 bases, and the junction held 9 bases outside the gene matches. CDR3 size: 17 residues. CDR3 sequence: CASRSSGRASGTGELFF. The CDR3 DNA reads as TGTGCCAGCAGGTCTAGCGGGAGGGCCTCCGGCACCGGGGAGCTGTTTTTT.

V is TRBV4-1 and J is TRBJ1-2; TRBD1 is a possible D gene (6 bases). CDR3 length equals 16 residues. CDR1 MGHRA and CDR2 YSYEKL come from the germline V gene. Between the trimmed V and J ends, which lost 1 base and 3 bases, there was a span of 15 bases. CDR3 in DNA: TGCGCCAGCAGCCAAGCCGGGACAAAAGATTACTATGGCTACACCTTC. Amino acids: CASSQAGTKDYYGYTF.

This chain uses TRBV5-1 with TRBJ2-3; no firm D call. V lost 4 bases, J lost 2 bases, and 14 bases lay in between. Germline V gene sequence: CDR1 SGHRS, CDR2 YFSETQ. This CDR3 is 15 amino acids long. For the CDR3, the DNA is TGCGCCAGCAGCCTGGCGAGGCAACCCACAGATACGCAGTATTTT. Its translation: CASSLARQPTDTQYF.